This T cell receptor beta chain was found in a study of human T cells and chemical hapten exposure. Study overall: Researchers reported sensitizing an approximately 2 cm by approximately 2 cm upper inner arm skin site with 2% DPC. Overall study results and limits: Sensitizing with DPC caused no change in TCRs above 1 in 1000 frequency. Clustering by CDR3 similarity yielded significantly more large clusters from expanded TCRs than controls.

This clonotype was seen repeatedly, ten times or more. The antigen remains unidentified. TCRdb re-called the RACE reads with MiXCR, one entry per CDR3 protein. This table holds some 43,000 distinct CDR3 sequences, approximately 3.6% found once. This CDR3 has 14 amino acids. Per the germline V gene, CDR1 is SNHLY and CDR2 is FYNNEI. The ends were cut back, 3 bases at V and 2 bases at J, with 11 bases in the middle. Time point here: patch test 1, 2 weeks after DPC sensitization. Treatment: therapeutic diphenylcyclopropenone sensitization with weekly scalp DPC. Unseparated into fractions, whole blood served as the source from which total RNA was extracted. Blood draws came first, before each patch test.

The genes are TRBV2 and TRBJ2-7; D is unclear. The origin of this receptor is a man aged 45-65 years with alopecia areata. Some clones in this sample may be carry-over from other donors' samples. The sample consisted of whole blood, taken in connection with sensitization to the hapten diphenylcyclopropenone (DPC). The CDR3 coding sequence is TGTGCCAGCAGTGAGTCCCGAAGGGCCTACGAGCAGTACTTC. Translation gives CASSESRRAYEQYF.